One T cell receptor beta chain is described in this entry. As yet, its antigen is unknown. This sample was taken from a study of cytomegalovirus exposure and HLA in healthy donors. Findings of the study overall: Among the CMV-associated chains, a few were confirmed in vitro as specific for CMV antigens. Across HLA loci, a later analysis found differing TCR association rates, with DRB1 most and HLA-C fewest.

The PCR employed 60 Vbeta primers together with 13 Jbeta primers. Original data processing: Later analysis identified tens of millions of unique TCR beta chains, approximately 11 million shared. Sequencing was performed with immunoSEQ multiplex PCR; in TCRdb, only in-frame clones are kept and a portion is missing. The DNA was the basis for D and trimming; V, J and clone size are from that table. The repertoire holds 55,000 to 80,000 clones, with around 75% as singletons. The sequenced sample was PBMCs. The TCR was taken from a woman aged 35 to 49 in good health and CMV-seropositive.

CDR3 DNA: TGTGCCAGCAGCTTGAAGCAGGGGACCTACAATGAGCAGTTCTTC. This codes for CASSLKQGTYNEQFF. The chain uses TRBV5-4 and TRBJ2-1, with a weak D call TRBD1 (6 bases). Germline values: CDR1 SGHNT, CDR2 YYREEE (reference sequence). This CDR3 spans 15 amino acids. Trimming shortened V by 1 base and J by 2 bases, and 10 bases separated the two germline ends.